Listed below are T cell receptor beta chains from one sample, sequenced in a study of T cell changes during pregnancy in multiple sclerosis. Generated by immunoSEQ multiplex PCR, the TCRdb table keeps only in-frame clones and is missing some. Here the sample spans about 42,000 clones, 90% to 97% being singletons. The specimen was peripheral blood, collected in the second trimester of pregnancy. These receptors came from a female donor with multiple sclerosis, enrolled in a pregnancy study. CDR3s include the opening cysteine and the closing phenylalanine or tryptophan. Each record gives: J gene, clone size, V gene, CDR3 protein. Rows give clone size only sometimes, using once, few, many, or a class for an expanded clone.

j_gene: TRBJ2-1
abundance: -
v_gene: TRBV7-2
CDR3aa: CASSLLARAEQFF

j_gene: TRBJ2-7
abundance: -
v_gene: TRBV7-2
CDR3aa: CASSFRQFSYEQYF

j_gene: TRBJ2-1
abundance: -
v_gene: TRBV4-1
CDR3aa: CASSQVRSREGLSWYNEQFF

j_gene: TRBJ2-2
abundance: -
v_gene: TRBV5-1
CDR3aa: CASGQGAGDTGELFF

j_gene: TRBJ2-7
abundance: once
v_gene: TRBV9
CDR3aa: CASSPRLAGVGYEQYF

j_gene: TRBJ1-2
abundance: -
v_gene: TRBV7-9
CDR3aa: CASSLGVRGSYTF

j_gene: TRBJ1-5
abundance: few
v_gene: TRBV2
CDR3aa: CASKTGTDSNQPQHF

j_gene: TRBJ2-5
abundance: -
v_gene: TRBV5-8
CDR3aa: CASSLPGAGQETQYF

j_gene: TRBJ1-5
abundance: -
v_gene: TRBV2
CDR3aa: CASSVEEAGPQPQHF

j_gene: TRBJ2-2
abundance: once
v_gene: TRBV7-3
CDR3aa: CASSQGGALAGTGELFF

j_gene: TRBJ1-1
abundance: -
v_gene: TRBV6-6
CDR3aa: CASRRQENTEAFF

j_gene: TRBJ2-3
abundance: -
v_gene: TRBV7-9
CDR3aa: CASSSRTFRADTQYF

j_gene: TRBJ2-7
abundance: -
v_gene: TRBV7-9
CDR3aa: CASSLLDRGVYEQYF

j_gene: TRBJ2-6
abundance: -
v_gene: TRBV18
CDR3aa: CASSPLGGPSSGANVLTF

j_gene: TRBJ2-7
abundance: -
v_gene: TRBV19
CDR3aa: CASSIVTSGEQYF

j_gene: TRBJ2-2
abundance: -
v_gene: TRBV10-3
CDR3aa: CAIRDITGELFF

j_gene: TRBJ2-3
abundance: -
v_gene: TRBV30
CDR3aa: CAWSVRTDTQYF

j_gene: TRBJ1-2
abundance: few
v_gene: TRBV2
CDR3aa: CASRRQGSYGYTF

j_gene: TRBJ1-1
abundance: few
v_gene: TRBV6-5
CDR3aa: CASSHGTFNTEAFF

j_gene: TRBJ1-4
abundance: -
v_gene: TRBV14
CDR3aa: CASSQDGQVTKLFF

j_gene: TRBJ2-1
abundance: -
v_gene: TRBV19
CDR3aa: CASSIEGAGYYNEQFF

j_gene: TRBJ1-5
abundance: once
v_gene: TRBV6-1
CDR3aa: CASRQGTLNQPQHF

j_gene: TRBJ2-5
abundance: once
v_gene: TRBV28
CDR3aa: CASSLYTGGPRETQYF

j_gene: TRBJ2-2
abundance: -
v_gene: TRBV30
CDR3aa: CAWSAGLAGGTGELFF

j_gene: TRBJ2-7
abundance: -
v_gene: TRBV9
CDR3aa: CASSVAGTGGVDEQYF

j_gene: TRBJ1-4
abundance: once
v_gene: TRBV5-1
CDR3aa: CASSLNSLQGKGEKLFF

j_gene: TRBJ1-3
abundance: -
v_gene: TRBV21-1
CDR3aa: CASSPGQTGNTIYF

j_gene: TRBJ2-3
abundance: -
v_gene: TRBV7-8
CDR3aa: CASSLGLPTQYF

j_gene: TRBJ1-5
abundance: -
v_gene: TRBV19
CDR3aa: CASSPREAINQPQHF

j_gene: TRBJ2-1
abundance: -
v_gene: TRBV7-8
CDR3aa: CASSLERGAYNEQFF

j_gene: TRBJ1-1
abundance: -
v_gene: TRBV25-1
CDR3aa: CASSVYSDRAKAFF

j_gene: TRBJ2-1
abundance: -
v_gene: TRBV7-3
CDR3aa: CASSRRGGYNEQFF

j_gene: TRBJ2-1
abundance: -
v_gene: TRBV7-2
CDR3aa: CASSPLAGGAGEQFF

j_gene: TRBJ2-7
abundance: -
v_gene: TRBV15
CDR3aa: CATSARLAGVSEQYF

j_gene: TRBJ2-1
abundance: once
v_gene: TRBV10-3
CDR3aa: CAIRRLTSGGLEQFF

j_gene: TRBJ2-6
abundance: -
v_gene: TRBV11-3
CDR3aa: CASSPGLAGGGGANVLTF

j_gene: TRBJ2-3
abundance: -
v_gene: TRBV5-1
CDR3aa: CASSIRLRSTDTQYF

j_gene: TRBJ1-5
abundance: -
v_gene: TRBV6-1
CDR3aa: CASSDRGGDQPQHF

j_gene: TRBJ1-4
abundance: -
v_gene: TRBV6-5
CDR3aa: CATRGRTENEKLFF

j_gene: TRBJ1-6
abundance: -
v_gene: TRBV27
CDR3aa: CASSWDRGLNSPLHF

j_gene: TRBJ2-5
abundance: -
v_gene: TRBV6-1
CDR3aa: CASSEAMSGQETQYF

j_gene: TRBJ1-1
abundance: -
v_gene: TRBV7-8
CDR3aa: CASSLGLGRTEAFF

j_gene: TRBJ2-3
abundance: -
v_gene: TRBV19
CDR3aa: CASSAPSGVTDTQYF

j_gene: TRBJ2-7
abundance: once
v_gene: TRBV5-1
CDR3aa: CASSPGSYYEQYF

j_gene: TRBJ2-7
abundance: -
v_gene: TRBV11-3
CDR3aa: CASSFGTAYEQYF

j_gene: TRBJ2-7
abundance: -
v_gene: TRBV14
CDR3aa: CASSRLAREQYF

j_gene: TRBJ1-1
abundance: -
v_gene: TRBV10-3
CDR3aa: CAISDPRATEAFF

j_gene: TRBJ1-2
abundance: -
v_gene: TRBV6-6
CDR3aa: CASSYNTGGGYGYTF

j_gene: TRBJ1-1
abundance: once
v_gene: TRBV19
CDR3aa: CASSAGAVANAEAFF

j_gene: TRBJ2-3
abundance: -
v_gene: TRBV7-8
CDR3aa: CASSLQRGPSFPYTDTQYF

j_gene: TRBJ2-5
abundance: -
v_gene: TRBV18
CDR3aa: CASSPFGRGIGETQYF

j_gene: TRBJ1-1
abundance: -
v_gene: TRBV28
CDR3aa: CASSSRDRGLGEAFF

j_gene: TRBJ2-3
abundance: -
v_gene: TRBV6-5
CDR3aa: CASSVSDRATDTQYF

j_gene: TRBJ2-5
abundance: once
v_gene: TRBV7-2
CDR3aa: CASSLDSAGKQETQYF

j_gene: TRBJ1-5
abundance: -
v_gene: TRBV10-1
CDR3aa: CASRVPRGVDQPQHF

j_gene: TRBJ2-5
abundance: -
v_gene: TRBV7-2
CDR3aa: CASSLIASRGGETQYF

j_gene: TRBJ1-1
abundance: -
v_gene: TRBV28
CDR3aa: CASSWTGGDPSTEAFF

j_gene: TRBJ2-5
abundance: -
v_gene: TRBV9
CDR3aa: CASSPQRGLQEAQYF

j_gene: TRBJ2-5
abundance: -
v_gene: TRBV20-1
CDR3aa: CSARATETQYF